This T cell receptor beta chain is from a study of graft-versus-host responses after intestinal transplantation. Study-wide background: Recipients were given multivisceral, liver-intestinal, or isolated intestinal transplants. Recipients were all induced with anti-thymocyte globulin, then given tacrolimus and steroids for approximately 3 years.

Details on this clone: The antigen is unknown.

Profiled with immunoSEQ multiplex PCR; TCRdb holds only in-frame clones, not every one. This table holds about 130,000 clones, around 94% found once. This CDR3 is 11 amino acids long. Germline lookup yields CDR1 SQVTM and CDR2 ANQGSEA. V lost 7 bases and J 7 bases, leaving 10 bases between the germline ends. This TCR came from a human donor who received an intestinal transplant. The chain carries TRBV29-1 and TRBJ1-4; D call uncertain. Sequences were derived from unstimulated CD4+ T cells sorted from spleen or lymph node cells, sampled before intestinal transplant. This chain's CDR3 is CSGGQSEKLFF. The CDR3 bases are TGCAGCGGCGGTCAGAGTGAAAAACTGTTTTTT.